The rows below give T cell receptor beta chains drawn from one sample of a study of shared clonotypes between healthy human individuals. Libraries were prepared by immunoSEQ multiplex PCR; TCRdb keeps only in-frame clonotypes and omits some of them. The sample shows 550,000 to 700,000 clones, around 73% of them seen only once. Sequencing was performed on memory CD4+ T cells sorted from blood. All receptors derive from a woman aged 30 to 39 in good health. Each CDR3 is given with its conserved first and last residue. A D gene is named only where the DNA matches it firmly. Clone size, where shown, is once, few, many, or a class for clones that have expanded.

>TRBV19|NA|NA|TRBJ2-7
TGTGCCACCCGAGGGACGGAATCCTACGAGCAGTACTTC
CATRGTESYEQYF
>TRBV9|NA|few|TRBJ2-7
TGTGCCAGCAGCGTAACTGGCTACGAGCAGTACTTC
CASSVTGYEQYF
>TRBV18|NA|NA|TRBJ2-3
TGTGCCAGCTCACCAGTGCGGGGCACAGATACGCAGTATTTT
CASSPVRGTDTQYF
>TRBV18|TRBD1|NA|TRBJ2-7
TGTGCCAGCTCACCAAGACAGGGAACCTACGAGCAGTACTTC
CASSPRQGTYEQYF
>TRBV7-2|NA|few|TRBJ2-1
TGTGCCAGCAGCGTTTCAGCGGTTAGCTCCTACAATGAGCAGTTCTTC
CASSVSAVSSYNEQFF
>TRBV7-2|NA|few|TRBJ2-2
TGTGCCAGCAGCTTAGACACCGGGGAGCTGTTTTTT
CASSLDTGELFF
>TRBV28|NA|NA|TRBJ2-5
TGTGCCAGCAGAGAGAGGAAGGGTGGAAAGCAGACCCAGTACTTC
CASRERKGGKQTQYF
>TRBV14|NA|NA|TRBJ1-2
TGTGCCAGCAGCCAAGAGGGAGGGGCGCGAGGCTACACCTTC
CASSQEGGARGYTF
>TRBV27|TRBD2|NA|TRBJ2-1
TGTGCCAGCACTCTACGGGAGGGCCGGGATGAGCAGTTCTTC
CASTLREGRDEQFF
>TRBV4-1|NA|few|TRBJ2-1
TGCGCCAGCAGCCAAGTGGGAAGTTCCTACAATGAGCAGTTCTTC
CASSQVGSSYNEQFF
>TRBV7-6|NA|many|TRBJ2-2
TGTGCCAGCAGCTTAGTAGCCGGGAGCACCGGGGAGCTGTTTTTT
CASSLVAGSTGELFF
>TRBV28|NA|NA|TRBJ1-5
TGTGCCAGCAGTTTAGGGGGCAGGGACAATCAGCCCCAGCATTTT
CASSLGGRDNQPQHF
>TRBV6-1|NA|few|TRBJ1-5
TGTGCCAGCAGTAGGGGGGGGGATAGCAATCAGCCCCAGCATTTT
CASSRGGDSNQPQHF
>TRBV19|NA|NA|TRBJ1-5
TGTGCCAGTAGTTTGGGAAGACAGTACAATCAGCCCCAGCATTTT
CASSLGRQYNQPQHF
>TRBV5-4|NA|NA|TRBJ2-1
TGTGCCAGCAGCTTGGCGGGAAACAATGAGCAGTTCTTC
CASSLAGNNEQFF
>TRBV14|TRBD2|NA|TRBJ2-1
TGTGCCAGCAGCCAAAATCTAGGACTAGCGGGTACCTCTGAGCAGTTCTTC
CASSQNLGLAGTSEQFF
>TRBV6-1|TRBD1|NA|TRBJ1-2
TGTGCCAGCAGCTACCTCCTCGGGACAGGTTATGGCTACACCTTC
CASSYLLGTGYGYTF
>TRBV10-3|NA|NA|TRBJ1-2
TGTGCCATCAGTGACACTGGGGGGAGAAACTATGGCTACACCTTC
CAISDTGGRNYGYTF
>TRBV5-1|NA|NA|TRBJ1-2
TGCGCCAGCGCCCTGGTGGGACTAAACTATGGCTACACCTTC
CASALVGLNYGYTF
>TRBV27|TRBD1|NA|TRBJ2-2
TGTGCCAGCAGTTTATTTCGGGGACAGGTCATCACCGGGGAGCTGTTTTTT
CASSLFRGQVITGELFF
>TRBV25-1|NA|NA|TRBJ2-2
TGTGCCAGCAGTTCGCCATCGAACACCGGGGAGCTGTTTTTT
CASSSPSNTGELFF
>TRBV4-2|TRBD1|NA|TRBJ2-7
TGTGCCAGCAGCCAAGTAGGGACAGGGGGAAGCTCCTACGAGCAGTACTTC
CASSQVGTGGSSYEQYF
>TRBV11-3|NA|few|TRBJ2-2
TGTGCCAGCAGCTTACAGGGAGGGGAGCTGTTTTTT
CASSLQGGELFF
>TRBV5-5|TRBD1|NA|TRBJ1-2
TGTGCCAGCAGCTTGGTAGATGGGACAGGGGACTTC
CASSLVDGTGDF
>TRBV25-1|TRBD1|NA|TRBJ1-5
TGTGCCAGCAGTGGGGGACAGGGGATGGTAAGCAATCAGCCCCAGCATTTT
CASSGGQGMVSNQPQHF
>TRBV19|TRBD2|NA|TRBJ2-5
TGTGCCAGTAGTCACCCCAGCTCCGCGGGAGGGTGGAAGCAGTACTTC
CASSHPSSAGGWKQYF
>TRBV20-1|TRBD1|NA|TRBJ1-2
TGCAGTGCTGGACAGGTCGGTGGCTACACCTTC
CSAGQVGGYTF
>TRBV5-6|NA|NA|TRBJ2-7
TGTGCCAGCAGCGGGGACGGGTCCTACGAGCAGTACTTC
CASSGDGSYEQYF
>TRBV7-3|TRBD1|NA|TRBJ1-2
TGTGCCAGCAGCGCATCAGACAGGGGTCGCTATGGCTACACCTTC
CASSASDRGRYGYTF
>TRBV2|NA|NA|TRBJ2-5
TGTGCCAGCAGTCGGGACGTCCAAGAGACCCAGTACTTC
CASSRDVQETQYF
>TRBV27|TRBD2|NA|TRBJ2-1
TGTGCCAGCAGTTTCGTTAGCGGGATAGCGTCCTACAATGAGCAGTTCTTC
CASSFVSGIASYNEQFF
>TRBV2|TRBD2|NA|TRBJ2-7
TGTGCCAGCAGTGAACGGCTAGCGGGAGTGGACGAGCAGTACTTC
CASSERLAGVDEQYF
>TRBV9|TRBD2|NA|TRBJ2-3
TGTGCCAGCAGCGTAGGGGCTAGCGGTACCCCTAGCACAGATACGCAGTATTTT
CASSVGASGTPSTDTQYF
>TRBV19|NA|NA|TRBJ1-1
TGTGCCAGTAGTATTATCTGGACGGGGGAGAACACTGAAGCTTTCTTT
CASSIIWTGENTEAFF
>TRBV5-1|TRBD1|NA|TRBJ2-1
TGCGCCAGCAGGGGCTCCCGGGACAGGGGCTACAATGAGCAGTTCTTC
CASRGSRDRGYNEQFF
>TRBV7-8|NA|NA|TRBJ2-5
TGTGCCAGCAGCTTAGGTCTATATGTCGGAGAGACCCAGTACTTC
CASSLGLYVGETQYF
>TRBV27|NA|NA|TRBJ1-5
TGTGCCAGCAGGCCCCGAGTCAATTCGGGCAATCAGCCCCAGCATTTT
CASRPRVNSGNQPQHF
>TRBV5-1|NA|many|TRBJ1-3
TGCGCCAGCAGCTTGGGCTCTGGAAACACCATATATTTT
CASSLGSGNTIYF
>TRBV10-2|NA|NA|TRBJ2-5
TGCGCCACACGAATAGGGTTTGGGGAGACCCAGTACTTC
CATRIGFGETQYF
>TRBV18|NA|NA|TRBJ2-2
TGTGCCAGCTCACCACCCGGGTCCGGGGAGCTGTTTTTT
CASSPPGSGELFF
>TRBV6-1|TRBD2|NA|TRBJ2-3
TGTGCCAGCAGTGACCTAGCGGGCACAGATACGCAGTATTTT
CASSDLAGTDTQYF
>TRBV7-9|TRBD1|NA|TRBJ2-7
TGTGCCAGCAGCTTCGACAGGGGAATGTACGAGCAGTACTTC
CASSFDRGMYEQYF
>TRBV4-1|NA|NA|TRBJ2-2
TGCGCCAGCAGCTATACCGGGACCAAGAACACCGGGGAGCTGTTTTTT
CASSYTGTKNTGELFF
>TRBV4-1|TRBD2|NA|TRBJ2-3
TGCGCCAGCAGCCAAAGTTTAGCGGGAGAAGGTGATACGCAGTATTTT
CASSQSLAGEGDTQYF
>TRBV5-1|TRBD1|few|TRBJ2-3
TGCGCCAGCAGCTATGGACAGGGGGTTTGGGATACGCAGTATTTT
CASSYGQGVWDTQYF
>TRBV23-1|TRBD1|NA|TRBJ2-7
TGCGCCAGCAGTCATCCAGGACAGGGGGCTGGCGAGCAGTACTTC
CASSHPGQGAGEQYF
>TRBV12-2|NA|NA|TRBJ2-1
TGTGCAAGTCGCTTGCCTACGGCCGATGAGCAGTTCTTC
CASRLPTADEQFF
>TRBV28|TRBD1|NA|TRBJ2-7
TGTGCCAGCACCCGGACAGGCCCCCCCTACGAGCAGTACTTC
CASTRTGPPYEQYF
>TRBV6-6|TRBD1|NA|TRBJ2-1
TGTGCCAGCAGCGGGACAGGCATTTACAATGAGCAGTTCTTC
CASSGTGIYNEQFF
>TRBV7-2|TRBD2|NA|TRBJ2-5
TGTGCCAGCAGCTTAGCGCACGGCGGGAGGGTTTGGGATAACCAAGAGACCCAGTACTTC
CASSLAHGGRVWDNQETQYF
>TRBV27|TRBD1|NA|TRBJ1-2
TGTGCCAGCAGTGCCCAGGACAGGGGTGGCTACACCTTC
CASSAQDRGGYTF
>TRBV4-1|NA|few|TRBJ2-3
TGCGCCAGCAGCCAAGCCGCCCAGTCTGATACGCAGTATTTT
CASSQAAQSDTQYF
>TRBV7-2|NA|once|TRBJ1-2
TGTGCCAGCAGCAAGAGGACAGCTAACTATGGCTACACCTTC
CASSKRTANYGYTF
>TRBV7-2|TRBD2|NA|TRBJ2-2
TGTGCCAGCAGCTTAGTTGCGGGAGGCGCCGGGGAGCTGTTTTTT
CASSLVAGGAGELFF
>TRBV5-6|NA|NA|TRBJ2-2
TGTGCCAGCAGCCGGAACCAGATAAGCCACACCGGGGAGCTGTTTTTT
CASSRNQISHTGELFF